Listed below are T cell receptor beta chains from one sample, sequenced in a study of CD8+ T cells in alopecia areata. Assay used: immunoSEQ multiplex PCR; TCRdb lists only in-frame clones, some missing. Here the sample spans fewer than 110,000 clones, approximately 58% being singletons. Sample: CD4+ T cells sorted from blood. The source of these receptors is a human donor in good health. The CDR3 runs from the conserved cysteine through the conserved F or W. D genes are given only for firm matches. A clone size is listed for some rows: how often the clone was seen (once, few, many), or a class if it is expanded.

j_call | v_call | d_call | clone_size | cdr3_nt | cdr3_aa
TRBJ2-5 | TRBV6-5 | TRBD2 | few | TGTGCCAGCAGTCGGACTAGCCGCGAGACCCAGTACTTC | CASSRTSRETQYF
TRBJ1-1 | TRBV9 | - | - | TGTGCCAGCAGCGCCCTTCCAACTACAAGTTACACTGAAGCTTTCTTT | CASSALPTTSYTEAFF
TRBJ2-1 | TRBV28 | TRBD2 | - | TGTGCCAGCAGCGACTCTAGCGGGAGCTCCTACAATGAGCAGTTCTTC | CASSDSSGSSYNEQFF
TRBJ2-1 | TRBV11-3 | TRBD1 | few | TGTGCCAGCAGCCAGGACAGGGTCGAGCAGTTCTTC | CASSQDRVEQFF
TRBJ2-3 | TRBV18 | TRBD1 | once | TGTGCCAGCTCACGCACCCCGGGACAGAGGACAGATACGCAGTATTTT | CASSRTPGQRTDTQYF
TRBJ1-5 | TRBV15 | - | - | TGTGCCACCAGCAGAGATTCGAGGGCGATCAGCAATCAGCCCCAGCATTTT | CATSRDSRAISNQPQHF
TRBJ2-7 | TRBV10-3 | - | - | TGTGCCATCAGTGTTAACAGGGACAACGAGCAGTACTTC | CAISVNRDNEQYF
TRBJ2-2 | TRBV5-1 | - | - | TGCGCCAGCAGCTTGTCAGACTTGACCGGGGAGCTGTTTTTT | CASSLSDLTGELFF
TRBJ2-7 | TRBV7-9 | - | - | TGTGCCAGCAGCTTGGGGCAGAGCTCCTACGAGCAGTACTTC | CASSLGQSSYEQYF
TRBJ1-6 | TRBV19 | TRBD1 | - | TGTGCCAGTATGGGACAGGGGGTCAATTCACCCCTCCACTTT | CASMGQGVNSPLHF
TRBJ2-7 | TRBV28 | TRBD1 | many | TGTGCCAGCAGTTCCGGACAGGGGGGGGAGCAGTACTTC | CASSSGQGGEQYF
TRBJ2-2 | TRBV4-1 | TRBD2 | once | TGCGCCAGCAGCCAAGATTCTGCTAGCGGGGGGGAAAGGGAGCTGTTTTTT | CASSQDSASGGERELFF
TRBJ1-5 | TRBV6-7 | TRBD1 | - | TGTGCCAGCAATCTAGCCGACAGGGGGCTCGTCCAGCCCCAGCATTTT | CASNLADRGLVQPQHF